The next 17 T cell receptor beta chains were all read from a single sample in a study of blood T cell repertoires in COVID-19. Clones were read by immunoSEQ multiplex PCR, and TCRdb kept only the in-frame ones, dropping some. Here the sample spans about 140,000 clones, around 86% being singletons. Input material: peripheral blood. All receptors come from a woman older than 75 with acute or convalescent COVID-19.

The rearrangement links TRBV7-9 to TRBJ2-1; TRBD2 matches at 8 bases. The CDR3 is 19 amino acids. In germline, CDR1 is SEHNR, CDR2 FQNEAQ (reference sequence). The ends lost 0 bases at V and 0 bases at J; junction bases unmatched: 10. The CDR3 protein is CASSLAPVAGPSSYNEQFF. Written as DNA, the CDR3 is TGTGCCAGCAGCTTAGCTCCGGTAGCGGGGCCTAGCTCCTACAATGAGCAGTTCTTC.

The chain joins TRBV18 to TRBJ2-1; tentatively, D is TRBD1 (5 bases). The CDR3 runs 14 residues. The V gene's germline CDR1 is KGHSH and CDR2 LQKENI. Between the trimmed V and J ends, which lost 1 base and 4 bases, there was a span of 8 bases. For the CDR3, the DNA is TGTGCCAGCTCACCACAGGGGAATTACAATGAGCAGTTCTTC. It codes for CASSPQGNYNEQFF.

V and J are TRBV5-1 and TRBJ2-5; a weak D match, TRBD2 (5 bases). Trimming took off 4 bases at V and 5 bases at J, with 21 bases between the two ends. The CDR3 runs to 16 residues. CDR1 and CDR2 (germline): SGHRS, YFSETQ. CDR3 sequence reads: CASSPEAPGRAETQYF. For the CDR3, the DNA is TGCGCCAGCAGCCCGGAGGCTCCCGGCCGAGCGGAGACCCAGTACTTC.

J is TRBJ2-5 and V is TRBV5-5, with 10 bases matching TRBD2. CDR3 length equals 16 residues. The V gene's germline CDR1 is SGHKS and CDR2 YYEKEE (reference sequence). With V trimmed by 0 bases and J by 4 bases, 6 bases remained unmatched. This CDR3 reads CASSLGLAGVGETQYF. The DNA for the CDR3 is TGTGCCAGCAGCTTGGGGCTAGCGGGAGTCGGAGAGACCCAGTACTTC.

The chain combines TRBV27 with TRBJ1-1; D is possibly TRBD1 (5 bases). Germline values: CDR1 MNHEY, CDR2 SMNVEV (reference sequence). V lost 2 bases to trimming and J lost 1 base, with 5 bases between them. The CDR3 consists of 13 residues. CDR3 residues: CASSLRGNTEAFF. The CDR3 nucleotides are TGTGCCAGCAGTTTAAGGGGGAACACTGAAGCTTTCTTT.

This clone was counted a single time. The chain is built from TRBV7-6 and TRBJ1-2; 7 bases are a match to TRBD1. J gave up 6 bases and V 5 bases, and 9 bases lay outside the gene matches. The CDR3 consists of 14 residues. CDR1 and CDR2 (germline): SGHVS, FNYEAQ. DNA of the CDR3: TGTGCCAGCAGCCCTAGGTTTGGGACAGATGGCTACACCTTC. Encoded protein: CASSPRFGTDGYTF.

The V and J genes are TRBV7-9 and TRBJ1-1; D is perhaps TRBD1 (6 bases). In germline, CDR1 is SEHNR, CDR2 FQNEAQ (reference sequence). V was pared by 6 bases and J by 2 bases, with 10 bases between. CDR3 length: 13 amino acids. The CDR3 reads CASRAGGNTEAFF. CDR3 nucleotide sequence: TGTGCCAGCAGAGCGGGGGGCAACACTGAAGCTTTCTTT.

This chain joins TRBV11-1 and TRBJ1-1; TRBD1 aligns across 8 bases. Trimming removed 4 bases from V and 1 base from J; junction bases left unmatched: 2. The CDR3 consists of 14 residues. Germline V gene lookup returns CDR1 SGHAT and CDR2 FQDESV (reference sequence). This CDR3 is CASSSDRENTEAFF. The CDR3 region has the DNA TGTGCCAGCAGCTCGGACAGGGAGAACACTGAAGCTTTCTTT.

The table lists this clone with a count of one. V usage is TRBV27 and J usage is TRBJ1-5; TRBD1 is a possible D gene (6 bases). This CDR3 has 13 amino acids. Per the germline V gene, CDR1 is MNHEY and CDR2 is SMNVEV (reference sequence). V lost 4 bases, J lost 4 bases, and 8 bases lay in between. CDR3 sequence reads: CASSYRENQPQHF. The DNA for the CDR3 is TGTGCCAGCAGTTACAGGGAGAATCAGCCCCAGCATTTT.

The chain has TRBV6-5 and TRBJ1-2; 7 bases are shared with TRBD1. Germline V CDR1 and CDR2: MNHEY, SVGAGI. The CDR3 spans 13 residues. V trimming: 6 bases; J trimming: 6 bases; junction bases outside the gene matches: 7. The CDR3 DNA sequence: TGTGCCAGCAGCCTAGGGACAGCCAATGGCTACACCTTC. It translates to CASSLGTANGYTF.

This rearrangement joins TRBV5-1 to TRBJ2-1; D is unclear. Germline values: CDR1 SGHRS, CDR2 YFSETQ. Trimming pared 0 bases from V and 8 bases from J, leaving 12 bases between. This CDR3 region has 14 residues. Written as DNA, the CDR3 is TGCGCCAGCAGCTTGGTGGCCAACCCCGATGAGCAGTTCTTC. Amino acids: CASSLVANPDEQFF.

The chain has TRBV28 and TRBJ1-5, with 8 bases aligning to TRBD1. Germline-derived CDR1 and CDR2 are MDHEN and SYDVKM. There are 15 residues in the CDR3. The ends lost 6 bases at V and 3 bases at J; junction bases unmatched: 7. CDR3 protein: CASRRRTGYNQPQHF. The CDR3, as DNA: TGTGCCAGCAGACGAAGGACAGGGTACAATCAGCCCCAGCATTTT.

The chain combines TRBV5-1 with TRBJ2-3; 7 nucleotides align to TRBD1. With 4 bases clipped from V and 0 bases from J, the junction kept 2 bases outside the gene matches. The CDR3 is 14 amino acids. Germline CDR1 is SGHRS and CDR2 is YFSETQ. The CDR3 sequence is CASSGGQSTDTQYF. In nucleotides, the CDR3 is TGCGCCAGCAGCGGGGGACAGAGCACAGATACGCAGTATTTT.

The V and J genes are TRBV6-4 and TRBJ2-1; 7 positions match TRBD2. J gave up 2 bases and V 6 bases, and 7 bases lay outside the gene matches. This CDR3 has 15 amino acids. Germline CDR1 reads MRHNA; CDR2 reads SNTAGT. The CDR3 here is CASSTNGGTYNEQFF. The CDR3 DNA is TGTGCCAGCAGCACGAACGGGGGGACCTACAATGAGCAGTTCTTC.

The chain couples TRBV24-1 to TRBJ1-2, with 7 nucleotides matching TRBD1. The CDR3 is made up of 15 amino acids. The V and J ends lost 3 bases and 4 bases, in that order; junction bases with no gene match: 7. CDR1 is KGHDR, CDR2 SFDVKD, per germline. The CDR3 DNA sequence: TGTGCCACCAGTGATCCACGACAGGGCTTCTATGGCTACACCTTC. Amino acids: CATSDPRQGFYGYTF.

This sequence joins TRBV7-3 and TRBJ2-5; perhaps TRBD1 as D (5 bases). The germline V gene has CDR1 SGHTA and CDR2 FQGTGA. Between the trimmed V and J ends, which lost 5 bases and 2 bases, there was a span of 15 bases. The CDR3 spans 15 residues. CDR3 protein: CASSQGTGPQETQYF. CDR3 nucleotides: TGTGCCAGCAGCCAAGGAACAGGCCCTCAAGAGACCCAGTACTTC.

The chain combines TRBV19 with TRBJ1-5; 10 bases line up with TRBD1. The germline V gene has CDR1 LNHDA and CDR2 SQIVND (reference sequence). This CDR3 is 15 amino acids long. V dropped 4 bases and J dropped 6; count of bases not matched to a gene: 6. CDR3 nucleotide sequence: TGTGCCAGTAGTACAAGGACAGGGGGAGGTCAGCCCCAGCATTTT. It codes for CASSTRTGGGQPQHF. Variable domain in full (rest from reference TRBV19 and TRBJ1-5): DGGITQSPKYLFRKEGQNVTLSCEQNLNHDAMYWYRQDPGQGLRLIYYSQIVNDFQKGDIAEGYSVSREKKESFPLTVTSAQKNPTAFYLCASSTRTGGGQPQHFGDGTRLSIL.